A selection of T cell receptor beta chains follows, all from one sample in a study of shared clonotypes between healthy human individuals. Assay: immunoSEQ multiplex PCR; the TCRdb copy retains only in-frame clones and omits some. Of about half a million clones in the sample, 70% to 80% are singletons; the top ten hold 13%. The sequencing input was PBMCs. The receptors shown here come from a woman aged 35 to 49 in good health. Some clones in this sample may be carry-over from other donors' samples. CDR3s include the opening cysteine and the closing phenylalanine or tryptophan. Each record gives: J gene, V gene, D gene, clone size, CDR3 DNA, CDR3 protein. A D gene is named only where the DNA matches it firmly. A row's size may be missing; if present it is once, few, many or a size class.

j_gene: TRBJ1-1; v_gene: TRBV11-2; d_gene: -; abundance: -; CDR3nt: TGTGCCAGCAGCTTGACGTTTGGGAACACTGAAGCTTTCTTT; CDR3aa: CASSLTFGNTEAFF
j_gene: TRBJ2-7; v_gene: TRBV5-8; d_gene: -; abundance: -; CDR3nt: TGTGCCAGCAGCACTTCCACCTACGAGCAGTACTTC; CDR3aa: CASSTSTYEQYF
j_gene: TRBJ2-1; v_gene: TRBV5-6; d_gene: -; abundance: -; CDR3nt: TGTGCCAGCAGCTTGGCTAGGCAGGGCGAGCAGTTCTTC; CDR3aa: CASSLARQGEQFF
j_gene: TRBJ1-1; v_gene: TRBV6-5; d_gene: -; abundance: -; CDR3nt: TGTGCCAGCAGTTACTCCGTAATTGGGGGGACTGAAGCTTTCTTT; CDR3aa: CASSYSVIGGTEAFF
j_gene: TRBJ2-7; v_gene: TRBV7-3; d_gene: -; abundance: once; CDR3nt: TGTGCCAGCAGCTTAACGCCTGGACTTGACGAGCAGTACTTC; CDR3aa: CASSLTPGLDEQYF
j_gene: TRBJ1-2; v_gene: TRBV11-3; d_gene: -; abundance: few; CDR3nt: TGTGCCAGCAGCCAGGCCTCAGGCTATGGCTACACCTTC; CDR3aa: CASSQASGYGYTF
j_gene: TRBJ1-2; v_gene: TRBV27; d_gene: TRBD1; abundance: -; CDR3nt: TGTGCCAGCAGTTTCGCCCAGGGGGCGCGATATGGCTACACCTTC; CDR3aa: CASSFAQGARYGYTF
j_gene: TRBJ1-1; v_gene: TRBV6-4; d_gene: TRBD1; abundance: few; CDR3nt: TGTGCCAGCAGTGACGACAGGGGGAACACTGAAGCTTTCTTT; CDR3aa: CASSDDRGNTEAFF
j_gene: TRBJ1-2; v_gene: TRBV6-1; d_gene: -; abundance: few; CDR3nt: TGTGCCAGCAGAACGGAATGGGGAGCTAACTATGGCTACACCTTC; CDR3aa: CASRTEWGANYGYTF
j_gene: TRBJ2-7; v_gene: TRBV2; d_gene: -; abundance: -; CDR3nt: TGTGCCAGCAGTGAACTGGGGGACGAGCAGTACTTC; CDR3aa: CASSELGDEQYF
j_gene: TRBJ1-1; v_gene: TRBV18; d_gene: -; abundance: -; CDR3nt: TGTGCCAGCTCACCACGGAGGGAGGGGGCTGAAGCTTTCTTT; CDR3aa: CASSPRREGAEAFF